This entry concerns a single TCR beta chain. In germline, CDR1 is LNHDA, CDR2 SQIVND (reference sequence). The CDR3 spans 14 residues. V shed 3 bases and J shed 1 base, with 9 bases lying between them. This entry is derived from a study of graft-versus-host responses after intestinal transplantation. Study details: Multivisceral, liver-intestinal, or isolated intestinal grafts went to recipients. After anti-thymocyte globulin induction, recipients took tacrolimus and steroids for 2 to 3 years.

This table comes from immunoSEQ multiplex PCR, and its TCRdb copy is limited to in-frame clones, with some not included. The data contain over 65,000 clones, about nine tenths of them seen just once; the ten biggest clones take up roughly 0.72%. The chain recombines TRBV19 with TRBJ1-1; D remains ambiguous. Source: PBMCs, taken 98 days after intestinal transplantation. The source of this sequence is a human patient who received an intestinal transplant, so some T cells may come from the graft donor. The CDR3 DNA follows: TGTGCCAGTAGTATTTCTCTTGGGAACACTGAAGCTTTCTTT. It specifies CASSISLGNTEAFF.